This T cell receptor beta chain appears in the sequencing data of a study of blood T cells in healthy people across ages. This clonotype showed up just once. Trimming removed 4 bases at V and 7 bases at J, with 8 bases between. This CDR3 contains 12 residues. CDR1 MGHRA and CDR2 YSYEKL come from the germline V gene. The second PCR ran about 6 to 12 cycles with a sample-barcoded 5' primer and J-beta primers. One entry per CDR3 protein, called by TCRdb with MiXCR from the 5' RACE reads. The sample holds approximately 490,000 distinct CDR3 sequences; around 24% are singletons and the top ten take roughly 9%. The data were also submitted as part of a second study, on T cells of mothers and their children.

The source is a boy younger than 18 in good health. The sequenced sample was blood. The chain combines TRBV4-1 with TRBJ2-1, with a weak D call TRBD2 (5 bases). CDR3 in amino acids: CASSRERNEQFF. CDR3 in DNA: TGCGCCAGCAGCCGAGAGCGGAATGAGCAGTTCTTC.